This is a list of T cell receptor beta chains from one sample in a study of T cell changes during pregnancy in multiple sclerosis. TCRdb's table, derived via immunoSEQ multiplex PCR, lists solely in-frame clones and lacks some. The sample records over 85,000 clones, 91% being singletons. This specimen was peripheral blood, taken after pregnancy. Receptors originate from a female donor in good health, enrolled as a control in a pregnancy study. The CDR3 runs from the conserved cysteine through the conserved F or W. D genes are given only for firm matches. Clone size, where shown, is once, few, many, or a class for clones that have expanded.

DNA	CDR3	V	size	D	J
TGTGCCAGCAGTTTGTTGGGACAGGGTGCGGAGGATACGCAGTATTTT	CASSLLGQGAEDTQYF	TRBV28	NA	TRBD1	TRBJ2-3
TGCGCCAGCAGTTTCCGTGGGTGGACGGGGGGCGGAGATACGCAGTATTTT	CASSFRGWTGGGDTQYF	TRBV23-1	NA	NA	TRBJ2-3
TGTGCCAGTAAGAGACAGGCCTCCTACGAGCAGTACTTC	CASKRQASYEQYF	TRBV6-5	NA	NA	TRBJ2-7
TGTGCCAGCAGCTTGGGCGGGGGGCCCCAAGAGACCCAGTACTTC	CASSLGGGPQETQYF	TRBV5-4	NA	TRBD2	TRBJ2-5
TGTGCCAGCAGCCCGGGACTAGCGGGGGGCAAACGGGAGCAGTTCTTC	CASSPGLAGGKREQFF	TRBV7-9	once	TRBD2	TRBJ2-1
TGTGCCTGGAGTCCAACCTCTTTTAGCTCCTACGAGCAGTACTTC	CAWSPTSFSSYEQYF	TRBV30	NA	NA	TRBJ2-7
TGTGCCAGCAGCTTGAGCAGGTTCGACGAGCAGTACTTC	CASSLSRFDEQYF	TRBV5-6	NA	NA	TRBJ2-7
TGTGCCAGCAATATACAGGGAGGGGTTGGCAATCAGCCCCAGCATTTT	CASNIQGGVGNQPQHF	TRBV28	NA	NA	TRBJ1-5
TGTGCCAGCAAAGGAGGACAGTTCTATGGCTACACCTTC	CASKGGQFYGYTF	TRBV27	NA	NA	TRBJ1-2
TGTGCCAGCAGCCATAGACAGGTCGGCTATGGCTACACCTTC	CASSHRQVGYGYTF	TRBV7-2	NA	NA	TRBJ1-2
TGTGCCAGCAGTTCGCACGCAGGGGGCACTCATAAGGATGGCTACACCTTC	CASSSHAGGTHKDGYTF	TRBV28	NA	TRBD1	TRBJ1-2
TGTGCCAGCTCACAGACGGGGGGGGGCACTGAAGCTTTCTTT	CASSQTGGGTEAFF	TRBV18	NA	NA	TRBJ1-1
TGTGCCAGCAGCTTAGGAGGAGCTGAAGCTTTCTTT	CASSLGGAEAFF	TRBV7-9	NA	NA	TRBJ1-1
TGTGCCAGCAGTTCCCTAGCGGCGAAGGTTAATGAGCAGTTCTTC	CASSSLAAKVNEQFF	TRBV27	NA	TRBD2	TRBJ2-1
TGTGCCAGCAGTTTATCGGGGCAGAACTACGAGCAGTACTTC	CASSLSGQNYEQYF	TRBV27	NA	NA	TRBJ2-7
TGCGCCAGCAGCTTGGATCCGGGTAGCTCCTACGAGCAGTACTTC	CASSLDPGSSYEQYF	TRBV5-1	NA	NA	TRBJ2-7